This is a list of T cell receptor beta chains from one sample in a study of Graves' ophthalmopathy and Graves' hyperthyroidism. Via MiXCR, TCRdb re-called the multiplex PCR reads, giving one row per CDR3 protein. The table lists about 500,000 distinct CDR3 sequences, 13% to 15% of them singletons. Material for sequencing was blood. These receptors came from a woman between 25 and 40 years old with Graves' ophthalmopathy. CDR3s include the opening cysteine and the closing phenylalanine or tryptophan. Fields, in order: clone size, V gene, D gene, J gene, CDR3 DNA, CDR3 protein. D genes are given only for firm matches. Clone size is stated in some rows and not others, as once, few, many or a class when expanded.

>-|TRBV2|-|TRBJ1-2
TGTGCCAGCAGTGAGTTTAACTTCTATGGCTACACCTTC
CASSEFNFYGYTF
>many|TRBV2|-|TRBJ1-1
TGTGCCAGCAGTCCCAGGACGAGTACGAACACTGAAGCTTTCTTT
CASSPRTSTNTEAFF
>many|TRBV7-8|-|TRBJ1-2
TGTGCCAGCAGCTTAACAGGGAGAAGCGGCTATGGCTACACCTTC
CASSLTGRSGYGYTF
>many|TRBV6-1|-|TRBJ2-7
TGTGCCAGCAGTGGGGGACAAAGCTACGAGCAGTACTTC
CASSGGQSYEQYF
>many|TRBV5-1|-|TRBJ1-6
TGCGCCAGCAGCTACCGGGGGGCTGAATCACCCCTCCACTTT
CASSYRGAESPLHF
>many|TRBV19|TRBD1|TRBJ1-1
TGTGCCAGTAGTATAGCACCACTCAGGGGGCGGATGAACACTGAAGCTTTCTTT
CASSIAPLRGRMNTEAFF
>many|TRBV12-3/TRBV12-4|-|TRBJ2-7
TGTGCCAGCAGTTTATTGTCGGGGCTCGACGAGCGGTACTTC
CASSLLSGLDERYF
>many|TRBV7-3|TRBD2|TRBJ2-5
TGTGCCAGCAGCGAGGCTGGCGGGAGGACCCAGTACTTC
CASSEAGGRTQYF
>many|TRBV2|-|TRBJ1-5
TGTGCCAGCAGTGAGAACATAAGCAATCAGCCCCAGCATTTT
CASSENISNQPQHF
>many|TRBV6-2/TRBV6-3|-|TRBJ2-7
TGTGCCAGCAGTTACCGCGGCGCGGCGACCTACGAGCAGTACTTC
CASSYRGAATYEQYF
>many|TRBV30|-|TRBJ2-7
TGTGCCTGGAGTGTAAGAAAGGAGGCGGGATCCTACGAGCAGTACTTC
CAWSVRKEAGSYEQYF
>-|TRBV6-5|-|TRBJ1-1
TGTGCCAGCAGTATACCAGGGTTAGACACTGAAGCTTTCTTT
CASSIPGLDTEAFF
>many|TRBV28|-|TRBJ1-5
TGTGCCAGCAGTTTCGGGGGTTGGGGCAGGCCTGGAGTAGGGCCCCAGCATTTT
CASSFGGWGRPGVGPQHF
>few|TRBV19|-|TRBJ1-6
TGTGCCAGTATGCGGGGTGGGAATTCACCCCTCCACTTT
CASMRGGNSPLHF
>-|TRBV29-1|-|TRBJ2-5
TGCAGCGTCCAGGGACAAAAATTGTACCAAGAGACCCAGTACTTC
CSVQGQKLYQETQYF
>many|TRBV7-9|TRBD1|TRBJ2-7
TGTGCCAGCAGCCATTGGGACAGGGAGTACGAGCAGTACTTC
CASSHWDREYEQYF
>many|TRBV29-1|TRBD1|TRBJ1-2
TGCAGCGTTGAAGATCGGTCAGGGGGCAACTATGGCTACACCTTC
CSVEDRSGGNYGYTF
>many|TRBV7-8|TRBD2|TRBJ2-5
TGTGCCAGCAGCAAACGGACTAGCGGGGGCAAGACCCAGTACTTC
CASSKRTSGGKTQYF
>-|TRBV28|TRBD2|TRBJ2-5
TGTGCCAGCAGTTACAGGACTAGCGGGTTGTACCAAGAGACCCAGTACTTC
CASSYRTSGLYQETQYF
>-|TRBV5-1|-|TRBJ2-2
TGCGCCAGCAGCCGAAACTCGGCGAACACCGGGGAGCTGTTTTTT
CASSRNSANTGELFF
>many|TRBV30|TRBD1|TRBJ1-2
TGTGCCTGGAGTGTGACAGGGAATGCTAACTATGGCTACACCTTC
CAWSVTGNANYGYTF
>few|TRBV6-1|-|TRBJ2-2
TGTGCCAGCAGTGAAGAGAAAACCGGGGAGCTGTCTTTT
CASSEEKTGELSF
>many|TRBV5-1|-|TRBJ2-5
TGCGCCAGCAGCTCGGACTTCGGCGAATCAGGGACCCAGTACTTC
CASSSDFGESGTQYF
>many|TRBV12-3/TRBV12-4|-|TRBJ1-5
TGTGCCAGCAGCCCAGGTGGCTATAGCAATCAGCCCCAGCATTTT
CASSPGGYSNQPQHF
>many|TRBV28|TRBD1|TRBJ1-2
TGTGCCAGCAGTTCCGGGACAGGGAATGGCTACACCTTC
CASSSGTGNGYTF
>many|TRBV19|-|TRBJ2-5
TGTGCCAGTAGTATAGTAGTCTCCCGCCCAGAGACCCAGTACTTC
CASSIVVSRPETQYF
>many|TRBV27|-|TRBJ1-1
TGTGCCAGCAGTGCCTTGTGGGGTAGGAGGGTCACTGAAGCTTTCTTT
CASSALWGRRVTEAFF
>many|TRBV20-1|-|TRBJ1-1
TGCAGTGCTAACGCGGAGGGCATAGACACTGAAGCTTTCTTT
CSANAEGIDTEAFF
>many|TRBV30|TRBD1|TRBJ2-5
TGTGCCTGGAGTACCCCCCGGGACAGGGGGAAAGAGACCCAGTACTTC
CAWSTPRDRGKETQYF
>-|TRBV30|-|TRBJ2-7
TGTGCCTGGAGTGTCCATATAGGGGCCTACGAGCAGTACTTC
CAWSVHIGAYEQYF
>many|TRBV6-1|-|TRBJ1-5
TGTGCCGGGGGAAGTGGGCAGTTAAATCAGCCCCAGCATTTT
CAGGSGQLNQPQHF
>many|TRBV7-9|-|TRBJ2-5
TGTGCCAGCAGCCCTGGTGGGCAGGGGACCCAGTACTTC
CASSPGGQGTQYF
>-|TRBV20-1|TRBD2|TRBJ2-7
TGCAGTGCCGATGGACTAGCGGGGGGGAGCGAGCAGTACTTC
CSADGLAGGSEQYF
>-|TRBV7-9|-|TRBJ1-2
TGTGCCAGCAGCTTAGAAGGAGGCGGCTATGGCTACACCTTC
CASSLEGGGYGYTF
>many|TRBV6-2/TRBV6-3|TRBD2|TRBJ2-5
TGTGCCAGCAGTTACGGGGCCGGAACTAGCGGGGGGTGGCGAGAGACCCAGTACTTC
CASSYGAGTSGGWRETQYF
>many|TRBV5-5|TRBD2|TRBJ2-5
TGTGCCAGCAGCTTGACTAGCGGGGGACAGACCCAGTACTTC
CASSLTSGGQTQYF
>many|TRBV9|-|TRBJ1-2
TGTGCCAGCAGTGGGTATGGCTACACCTTC
CASSGYGYTF
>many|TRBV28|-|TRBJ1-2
TGTGCCAGCAGTCCTGGGGAGGGGTTTTACTATGGCTACACCTTC
CASSPGEGFYYGYTF
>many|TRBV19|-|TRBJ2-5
TGTGCCAGTAGCAAGAATGTGGGACTCCAAGAGACCCAGTACTTC
CASSKNVGLQETQYF
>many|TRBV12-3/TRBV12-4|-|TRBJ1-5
TGTGCCAGCAGCCCGTCCTTTGGGAGCAATCAGCCCCAGCATTTT
CASSPSFGSNQPQHF
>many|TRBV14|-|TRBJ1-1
TGTGCCAGCAGCCGCCTGCGCGGGCTGACACGAGGAGGCACTGAAGCTCTCTTT
CASSRLRGLTRGGTEALF
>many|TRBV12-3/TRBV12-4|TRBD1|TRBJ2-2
TGTGCCTCACGCGGGCAGGGGGTTTACAACACCGGGGAGCTGTTTTTT
CASRGQGVYNTGELFF
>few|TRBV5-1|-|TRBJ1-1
TGCGCCAGCAGACCAGGGACCATGAACACTGAAGCTTTCTTT
CASRPGTMNTEAFF
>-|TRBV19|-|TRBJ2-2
TGTGCCTGTAGTTGGGGCAGATACACCGGGGAGCTGTTTTTT
CACSWGRYTGELFF
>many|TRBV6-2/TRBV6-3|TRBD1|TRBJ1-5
TGTGCCAGCCTCATGGGACAGGGACTTGGGTTTGGCAATCAGCCCCAGCATTTT
CASLMGQGLGFGNQPQHF
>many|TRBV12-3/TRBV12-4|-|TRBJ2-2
TGTGCCAGCAGTCCGCCTCGGGGAGATATAGGGGCCGGGGAGCTGTTTTTT
CASSPPRGDIGAGELFF
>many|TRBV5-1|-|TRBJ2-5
TGCGCCAGCAGCTTGGAGGCAGGGGTTTTGGAGACCCAGTACTTC
CASSLEAGVLETQYF
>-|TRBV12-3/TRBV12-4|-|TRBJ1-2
TGTGCCAGCAGTAGAGATAACGGGCTGTCGGGCTACACCTTC
CASSRDNGLSGYTF
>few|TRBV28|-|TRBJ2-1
TGTGCCAGCAGTTTTGAGGGGTCGAGCTCCTACAATGAGCAGTTCTTC
CASSFEGSSSYNEQFF
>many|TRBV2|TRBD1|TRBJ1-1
TGTGCCAGCAGCCCGGACAGGCGGAACGTGAACACTGAAGCTTTCTTT
CASSPDRRNVNTEAFF
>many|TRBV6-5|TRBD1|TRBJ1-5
TGTGCCAGCCGGACGACAGGGGGCAATCAGCCCCAGCATTTT
CASRTTGGNQPQHF
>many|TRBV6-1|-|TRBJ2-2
TGTGCCAGCAGTGAATTAAGGGGCACCGGGGAGCTGTTTTTT
CASSELRGTGELFF
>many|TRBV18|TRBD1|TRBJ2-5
TGTGCCAGCTCACCCGGGGACAGGAGGGAGACCCAGTACTTC
CASSPGDRRETQYF